These 22 T cell receptor beta chains came from one sample sequenced in a study of cytomegalovirus exposure and HLA in healthy donors listed by TCRdb under 2017. The library was made by the immunoSEQ multiplex PCR assay. The table comes from immuneACCESS by way of TCRdb, which keeps in-frame sequences with V and J called. Part of the clones is missing from these tables; in studies checked, under half for an unresolved V gene and the rest for unknown reasons. This sample gives roughly 130,000 clones in total; about 90% of them show up just once. Approximately 3.3% of the sample belongs to the ten largest clones. Source material: PBMCs. These receptors all stem from a man aged 30 to 45 in good health and CMV-seronegative.

The V and J genes are TRBV11-2 and TRBJ2-3, with 10 bases that match TRBD1. Unmatched junction bases numbered 4, after V lost 5 bases and J lost 5 bases. CDR1 and CDR2 from the germline V gene are SGHAT and FQNNGV. The CDR3 loop spans 14 amino acids. CDR3 nucleotide sequence: TGTGCCAGCAGCGGACAGGGGGGGCGAGATACGCAGTATTTT. Protein sequence: CASSGQGGRDTQYF.

The chain carries TRBV18 and TRBJ1-1; weak D call: TRBD1 (5 bases). The CDR3 has 14 residues. In germline, CDR1 is KGHSH, CDR2 LQKENI. V lost 3 bases to trimming and J lost 1 base, with 9 bases between them. The CDR3 reads CASSPGRANTEAFF. In nucleotides, the CDR3 is TGTGCCAGCTCACCCGGCAGGGCGAACACTGAAGCTTTCTTT.

This rearrangement joins TRBV7-3 to TRBJ2-1; 9 bases line up with TRBD1. After removal of 9 bases from V and 7 bases from J, the junction contained 7 bases not matched to a gene. CDR1 and CDR2 (germline): SGHTA, FQGTGA. CDR3 length: 13 amino acids. The DNA for the CDR3 is TGTGCCAGTAGGGGACAGGGTGCGAATGAGCAGTTCTTC. Amino acid sequence: CASRGQGANEQFF.

The CDR3 here is CASSLLGAGNTIYF. The CDR3 nucleotides are TGTGCCAGCAGTTTACTAGGGGCTGGAAACACCATATATTTT. V and J are TRBV27 and TRBJ1-3; D is perhaps TRBD1 (5 bases). V lost 2 bases and J 2 bases, leaving 7 bases between the germline ends. The CDR3 extends over 14 amino acids. Germline CDR1 and CDR2: MNHEY and SMNVEV (reference sequence).

The CDR3 DNA is TGCGCCAGCAGCCAAGAAAACAGGGCAGGGGGAGCCAAAAACATTCAGTACTTC. It is translated as CASSQENRAGGAKNIQYF. The chain employs TRBV4-3 and TRBJ2-4, with 7 bases lining up with TRBD1. The CDR3 totals 18 residues. V lost 0 bases and J lost 0; bases outside the gene matches: 8. Germline V CDR1 and CDR2: LGHNA, YSLEER.

Worth noting for this clone: One junction end disagrees with the germline gene, perhaps due to a read error. The V call is TRBV7-7, the J call TRBJ2-3; weak D call: TRBD1 (5 bases). CDR1 and CDR2 (germline): SSHAT, FNYEAQ (reference sequence). CDR3 length: 16 amino acids. CDR3 sequence (DNA): TGTGCTAGCAGCCCACAAGGGGCCAGTAGCACAGATACGCAGTATTTT. It encodes CASSPQGASSTDTQYF.

The sample holds one count of this clone. The chain has TRBV27 and TRBJ2-7; D possibly corresponds to TRBD1 (5 bases). Germline CDR1 is MNHEY and CDR2 is SMNVEV (reference sequence). CDR3 length: 13 amino acids. The germline V and J ends were trimmed by 6 bases and 3 bases, with 12 bases remaining between them. Here the CDR3 DNA reads TGTGCCAGCAGCCGGACATTAAGCTACGAGCAGTACTTC. Translating it yields CASSRTLSYEQYF.

This clone was observed a handful of times. The gene calls are TRBV4-3 and TRBJ2-7; TRBD2 matches 9 bases. The J segment lost 3 bases and the V segment lost 1 base, leaving 4 bases of the junction unmatched. The CDR3 has 15 amino acids. CDR1 and CDR2 (germline): LGHNA, YSLEER. The CDR3 spells CASSQGLAEVYEQYF. The CDR3 DNA reads TGCGCCAGCAGCCAAGGACTAGCGGAGGTCTACGAGCAGTACTTC.

J is TRBJ1-2 and V is TRBV6-4, with TRBD1 identical over 7 bases. Germline V gene lookup returns CDR1 MRHNA and CDR2 SNTAGT. V shed 5 bases and J 2 bases; nucleotides not matched to a gene: 2. The CDR3 has 13 amino acids. The CDR3 DNA follows: TGTGCCAGCAGTTCGACAGGGAACTATGGCTACACCTTC. Translation gives CASSSTGNYGYTF.

The V and J genes are TRBV7-9 and TRBJ2-1; 14 bases fit TRBD2. Germline V gene lookup returns CDR1 SEHNR and CDR2 FQNEAQ (reference sequence). Trimming cost V 5 bases and J 8 bases; bases outside gene matches: 8. The CDR3 contains 16 residues. The CDR3 DNA reads TGTGCCAGCAGCCCCCGACTAGCGGGGGGGCTGTATGAGCAGTTCTTC. Protein sequence: CASSPRLAGGLYEQFF.

The chain employs TRBV6-1 and TRBJ2-7; D call uncertain. V was clipped by 8 bases and J by 4 bases, with 15 bases between them. The CDR3 length is 13 residues. Germline CDR1 is MNHNS and CDR2 is SASEGT. As DNA, the CDR3 is TGTGCCAGCGGTACCCGAGGCCCTTACGAGCAGTACTTC. This sequence encodes CASGTRGPYEQYF.

V and J are TRBV5-4 and TRBJ2-7; TRBD2 aligns across 9 bases. CDR3 length: 15 residues. Germline CDR1 SGHNT, CDR2 YYREEE (reference sequence). V shed 4 bases and J 2 bases; nucleotides not matched to a gene: 7. The CDR3 region is CASSPLAGAAYEQYF. As DNA, the CDR3 is TGTGCCAGCAGCCCGTTAGCGGGGGCCGCCTACGAGCAGTACTTC. Combining the CDR3 with reference TRBV5-4 and TRBJ2-7 gives the whole variable domain ETGVTQSPTHLIKTRGQQVTLRCSSQSGHNTVSWYQQALGQGPQFIFQYYREEENGRGNFPPRFSGLQFPNYSSELNVNALELDDSALYLCASSPLAGAAYEQYFGPGTRLTVT.

The chain uses TRBV5-1 and TRBJ1-5; no clear D. V shed 0 bases and J shed 4 bases, with 5 bases lying between them. CDR1 SGHRS and CDR2 YFSETQ come from the germline V gene. The CDR3 sequence is 13 residues long. The CDR3 DNA sequence: TGCGCCAGCAGCTTGGGGGCAAATCAGCCCCAGCATTTT. The encoded protein is CASSLGANQPQHF.

The chain joins TRBV6-4 to TRBJ1-1, with 9 bases matching TRBD1. From germline, CDR1 is MRHNA and CDR2 SNTAGT. The CDR3 length is 17 residues. V trimming: 5 bases; J trimming: 10 bases; junction bases outside the gene matches: 20. The CDR3 region has the DNA TGTGCCAGCAGTCCTGGGACAGGGAAGGGTCCGAAAGGTCGAGCTTTCTTT. Its translation: CASSPGTGKGPKGRAFF.

V is TRBV5-1 and J is TRBJ2-2; 7 bases agree with TRBD1. Germline values: CDR1 SGHRS, CDR2 YFSETQ. The V gene end was trimmed by 6 bases and the J gene end by 0 bases; junction bases not matched to a gene: 5. This CDR3 has 15 amino acids. DNA of the CDR3: TGCGCCAGCAAGGGGGCTACCACGAACACCGGGGAGCTGTTTTTT. Protein product: CASKGATTNTGELFF.

This clone has a single count. The V gene is TRBV4-1, the J gene TRBJ2-3; D not resolved. Germline V gene sequence: CDR1 MGHRA, CDR2 YSYEKL. CDR3 length: 16 amino acids. The V gene lost 2 bases and the J gene lost 0 bases, with 12 bases spanning the gap. Here the CDR3 DNA reads TGCGCCAGCAGCCAATTTAACAGTACTAGCACAGATACGCAGTATTTT. It is translated as CASSQFNSTSTDTQYF.

This clone was counted a single time. V and J are TRBV6-5 and TRBJ1-1, with D possibly matching TRBD1 (5 bases). CDR1 and CDR2 from the germline V gene are MNHEY and SVGAGI. V was shortened by 6 bases and J by 5 bases, with 10 bases between the two germline ends. The CDR3 has 12 residues. CDR3 amino acids: CASSHGGTEAFF. For the CDR3, the DNA is TGTGCCAGCAGCCACGGGGGGACTGAAGCTTTCTTT.

This chain links TRBV7-9 with TRBJ2-3; perhaps TRBD2 as D (7 bases). CDR3 size: 17 residues. Looked up from germline, CDR1 is SEHNR and CDR2 is FQNEAQ (reference sequence). V gave up 5 bases and J gave up 3 bases, with 21 bases separating them. CDR3 sequence (DNA): TGTGCCAGCAGCGAGTCTATCCTGGGGGGGGCTACAGATACGCAGTATTTT. Translated: CASSESILGGATDTQYF.

This chain uses TRBV10-3 with TRBJ1-1; D gene unclear. The germline CDR1 and CDR2 sequences are ENHRY and SYGVKD. Deletions cut 3 bases from V and 8 bases from J, with 13 bases between. There are 13 residues in the CDR3. The CDR3 region has the DNA TGTGCCATCAGTGACCAGGTCGGGGTGGAAGCTTTCTTT. Translation gives CAISDQVGVEAFF.

The chain uses TRBV27 and TRBJ1-1, with D tentatively TRBD1 (5 bases). CDR1 is MNHEY, CDR2 SMNVEV, per germline (reference sequence). CDR3 length: 15 residues. Trimming pared 4 bases from V and 4 bases from J, leaving 16 bases between. CDR3 in amino acids: CASSSSYQGLTEAFF. The CDR3 nucleotides read TGTGCCAGCAGTTCTTCATATCAGGGTCTCACTGAAGCTTTCTTT.

This CDR3 is CASNSGAPNEQFF. DNA for the CDR3: TGCGCCAGCAACAGCGGGGCCCCCAATGAGCAGTTCTTC. The chain couples TRBV5-1 to TRBJ2-1; TRBD2 matches at 7 bases. The CDR3 covers 13 residues. V shed 6 bases and J 6 bases; nucleotides not matched to a gene: 6. The germline V gene encodes CDR1 SGHRS and CDR2 YFSETQ.

This clone was seen only a few times. Other DNA sequences within the sample encode an identical CDR3. The chain links TRBV2 to TRBJ1-6; D ambiguous. The CDR3 is 14 residues long. The germline V gene has CDR1 SNHLY and CDR2 FYNNEI. The ends were cut back, 2 bases at V and 4 bases at J, with 6 bases in the middle. In nucleotides, the CDR3 is TGTGCCAGCAGTGAACGAGTATATAATTCACCCCTCCACTTT. Translating it yields CASSERVYNSPLHF. Looking up the rest from reference TRBV2 and TRBJ1-6 gives the full variable domain: EPEVTQTPSHQVTQMGQEVILRCVPISNHLYFYWYRQILGQKVEFLVSFYNNEISEKSEIFDDQFSVERPDGSNFTLKIRSTKLEDSAMYFCASSERVYNSPLHFGNGTRLTVT.